The 17 T cell receptor beta chains given below trace back to one sample, sequenced in a study of post-analysis software for immune sequencing data. Regarding the study as a whole: The five TRBV segments detected at higher frequency in patients than in controls included TRBV5-6, TRBV5-1 and TRBV20-1.

What these receptors recognize is not known. Libraries were made from TCR beta cDNA, and they carried unique molecular identifiers. TCRdb passed the PCR reads through MiXCR, listing each CDR3 protein once. The sample includes roughly 540,000 distinct CDR3 sequences, about a third of them seen just once. The source material was blood. These receptors originate from a girl aged 2 to 17 with multiple sclerosis.

The V call is TRBV7-9, the J call TRBJ2-4, with 7 positions matching TRBD1. The trim removed 4 bases at V and 13 bases at J, leaving 19 bases unmatched. Germline CDR1 is SEHNR and CDR2 is FQNEAQ (reference sequence). CDR3 length equals 16 residues. The CDR3 nucleotides are TGTGCCAGCAGCTATACTCGACAGGGTGGCCACAATGAGCAGTACTTC. It encodes CASSYTRQGGHNEQYF.

This rearrangement joins TRBV7-9 to TRBJ1-4, with a weak D call TRBD1 (6 bases). This CDR3 has 16 residues. Between the trimmed V and J ends, which lost 1 base and 8 bases, there was a span of 17 bases. Germline lookup yields CDR1 SEHNR and CDR2 FQNEAQ (reference sequence). Written as DNA, the CDR3 is TGTGCCAGCAGCTTAGAGACGGGGGCCTTCCCCGAAAAACTGTTTTTT. This encodes CASSLETGAFPEKLFF.

The sample holds a few counts of this clonotype. This chain joins TRBV20-1 and TRBJ1-2; TRBD1 aligns across 8 bases. Trimming took 6 bases from V and 2 from J; bases not matched to a gene: 11. Germline CDR1 reads DFQATT; CDR2 reads SNEGSKA (reference sequence). CDR3 length equals 15 residues. The CDR3 loop reads CSAADREAGNYGYTF. The CDR3 bases are TGCAGTGCGGCGGACAGGGAGGCAGGAAACTATGGCTACACCTTC.

This clonotype was recorded many times. J is TRBJ2-7 and V is TRBV7-6, with 7 positions matching TRBD2. Trimming at V came to 1 base and at J to 2 bases, leaving 11 bases not matched to a gene. CDR3 length: 17 amino acids. CDR1 and CDR2 from the germline V gene are SGHVS and FNYEAQ. CDR3: CASSLGHSGELPYEQYF. The CDR3 DNA reads as TGTGCCAGCAGCTTAGGTCACAGCGGGGAGCTCCCCTACGAGCAGTACTTC.

This rearrangement joins TRBV20-1 to TRBJ2-1; 8 nucleotides line up with TRBD2. The germline V gene encodes CDR1 DFQATT and CDR2 SNEGSKA (reference sequence). The J segment lost 6 bases and the V segment lost 6 bases, leaving 7 bases of the junction unmatched. The CDR3 has 13 amino acids. The CDR3 DNA reads as TGCAGTGCCCGGACTAGCCGACCCAATGAGCAGTTCTTC. Translation: CSARTSRPNEQFF.

The sample holds a few counts of this clonotype. The rearrangement uses TRBV10-3 and TRBJ1-2; 9 bases are shared with TRBD1. J lost 2 bases, V lost 3 bases, and 1 base had no gene match. CDR3 length: 14 residues. Germline CDR1 reads ENHRY; CDR2 reads SYGVKD. This CDR3 reads CAISEQGANYGYTF. CDR3 nucleotide sequence: TGTGCCATCAGTGAACAGGGGGCCAACTATGGCTACACCTTC.

This clonotype was found many times. The chain uses TRBV5-1 and TRBJ2-1; the match to TRBD1 covers 8 bases. With 4 bases clipped from V and 8 bases from J, the junction kept 5 bases outside the gene matches. CDR3 length: 13 amino acids. The germline CDR1 and CDR2 sequences are SGHRS and YFSETQ. The CDR3 protein is CASSPQGVDEQFF. The CDR3 bases are TGCGCCAGCAGCCCACAGGGGGTAGATGAGCAGTTCTTC.

The J gene is TRBJ1-4, the V gene TRBV9; 9 bases are a match to TRBD1. In germline, CDR1 is SGDLS, CDR2 YYNGEE. V was clipped by 3 bases and J by 5 bases; unmatched bases: 2. This CDR3 has 14 residues. In DNA form, the CDR3 reads TGTGCCAGCAGCGCCGGGACAGGGAATGAAAAACTGTTTTTT. Translation: CASSAGTGNEKLFF.

The chain joins TRBV6-6 to TRBJ2-5; D gene unclear. Trimming left V 10 bases short and J 4 bases short, with 13 bases between. This CDR3 is built from 12 residues. Germline-derived CDR1 and CDR2 are MNHNY and SVGAGI (reference sequence). The CDR3 coding sequence is TGTGCCACCCGCTCAGGTTCAGAGACCCAGTACTTC. Amino acid sequence: CATRSGSETQYF.

The rearrangement joins TRBV7-2 to TRBJ1-2; perhaps TRBD1 as D (5 bases). The germline V and J ends were trimmed by 5 bases and 4 bases, with 20 bases remaining between them. Germline values: CDR1 SGHTA, CDR2 FQGNSA. This CDR3 is 16 amino acids long. The CDR3 region has the DNA TGTGCCAGCAGCCCTTCGGCAGGGCTTCTTCTCTATGGCTACACCTTC. Its translation: CASSPSAGLLLYGYTF.

This clonotype showed up just a few times. The chain combines TRBV14 with TRBJ2-1; D is tentatively TRBD1 or TRBD2 (5 bases each). The CDR3 extends over 15 amino acids. Looked up from germline, CDR1 is SGHDN and CDR2 is FVKESK. V was pared by 2 bases and J by 7 bases, with 15 bases between. The DNA of the CDR3 is TGTGCCAGCAGCCAACAGAGAGGGGTGAATAATGAGCAGTTCTTC. Translated, it gives CASSQQRGVNNEQFF.

The genes are TRBV5-6 and TRBJ1-5; D is unclear. In germline, CDR1 is SGHDT, CDR2 YYEEEE. V dropped 3 bases and J dropped 6 bases, with 10 bases sitting between them. The CDR3 spans 13 residues. The DNA for the CDR3 is TGTGCCAGCAGCTCGACGAGTACTCAGCCCCAGCATTTT. It codes for CASSSTSTQPQHF.

V and J are TRBV6-2 or TRBV6-3 and TRBJ2-7, with D perhaps matching TRBD1 (6 bases). In germline, CDR1 is MNHEY, CDR2 SVGEGT. The CDR3 runs to 13 residues. V gave up 4 bases and J gave up 4 bases, with 11 bases separating them. The DNA of the CDR3 is TGTGCCAGCAGTTTTTCAGGGGCTTACGAGCAGTACTTC. Residues: CASSFSGAYEQYF.

This clonotype was observed at least ten times. The V and J genes are TRBV5-1 and TRBJ2-6; tentative D call: TRBD2 (6 bases). Trimming pared 1 base from V and 2 bases from J, leaving 7 bases between. The CDR3 runs 15 residues. Germline V gene data show CDR1 as SGHRS and CDR2 as YFSETQ. This CDR3 is CASSLTGAGANVLTF. In DNA form, the CDR3 reads TGCGCCAGCAGCTTGACGGGAGCTGGGGCCAACGTCCTGACTTTC.

The genes are TRBV2 and TRBJ2-1; 9 bases agree with TRBD1. There are 15 residues in the CDR3. Germline V lookup: CDR1 SNHLY, CDR2 FYNNEI. With V trimmed by 4 bases and J by 10 bases, 11 bases remained unmatched. In DNA form, the CDR3 reads TGTGCCAGCAGTGGCCTCCGCACCACAGGGGGCGAGCAGTTCTTC. Its protein is CASSGLRTTGGEQFF.

The rearrangement joins TRBV5-1 to TRBJ2-7, with 10 bases identical to TRBD2. Germline CDR1 SGHRS, CDR2 YFSETQ. V lost 1 base and J lost 6; bases outside the gene matches: 19. This CDR3 is 19 amino acids long. This CDR3 reads CASSLRSGAQLAGLFEQYF. DNA of the CDR3: TGCGCCAGCAGCTTGAGGTCCGGGGCTCAACTAGCGGGGCTCTTCGAGCAGTACTTC.

Ten or more counts support this clonotype. The J gene is TRBJ1-2, the V gene TRBV7-3; 8 nucleotides align to TRBD1. In germline, CDR1 is SGHTA, CDR2 FQGTGA. The CDR3 sequence is 13 residues long. The J segment lost 4 bases and the V segment lost 6 bases, leaving 4 bases of the junction unmatched. CDR3: CASSPGGGYGYTF. The CDR3 DNA reads TGTGCCAGCAGTCCAGGGGGCGGCTATGGCTACACCTTC.